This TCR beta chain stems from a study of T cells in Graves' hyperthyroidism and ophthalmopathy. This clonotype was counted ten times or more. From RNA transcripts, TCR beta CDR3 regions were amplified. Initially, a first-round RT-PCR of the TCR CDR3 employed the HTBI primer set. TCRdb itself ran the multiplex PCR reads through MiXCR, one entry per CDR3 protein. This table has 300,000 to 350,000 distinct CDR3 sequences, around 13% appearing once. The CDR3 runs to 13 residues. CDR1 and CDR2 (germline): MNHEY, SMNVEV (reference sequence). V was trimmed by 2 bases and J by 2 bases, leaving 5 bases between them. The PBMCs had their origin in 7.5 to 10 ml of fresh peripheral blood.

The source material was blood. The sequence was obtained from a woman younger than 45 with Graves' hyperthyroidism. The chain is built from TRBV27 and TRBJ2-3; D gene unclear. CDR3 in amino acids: CASSLLLTDTQYF. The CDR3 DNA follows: TGTGCCAGCAGTTTACTCCTCACAGATACGCAGTATTTT.